This TCR beta chain was sequenced for a study of T cells after yellow fever vaccination. In its sample, this clonotype was seen a few times. What it binds is unknown. CDR1 is KGHDR, CDR2 SFDVKD, per germline. The CDR3 extends over 15 amino acids. Trimming removed 6 bases from V and 5 bases from J; junction bases left unmatched: 5. Findings of the study overall: From the bulk population, abundant clonotypes could contaminate and appear within FACS-sorted repertoires. After the booster, 96% of CD4 and around nine tenths of CD8 primary-response clones were re-detected.

A universal primer site and UMIs were added as TCR cDNA was made by 5'RACE template switching. Using its own MiXCR run on the 5' RACE reads, TCRdb lists one record per CDR3 protein. The sample includes about 300,000 distinct CDR3 sequences, approximately 10% of them seen just once. This receptor was identified in a man aged 18 to 29 who received the YFV17D yellow fever vaccine. The chain couples TRBV24-1 to TRBJ2-1, with TRBD2 matching over 11 bases. Sequencing was performed on CD4+ T cells sorted from PBMCs, taken 5 days after the yellow fever booster vaccination. The CDR3 loop reads CATSSSGGSNNEQFF. In nucleotides, the CDR3 is TGTGCCACCAGTTCTAGCGGGGGGAGCAACAATGAGCAGTTCTTC.